This T cell receptor (beta chain) was captured by sequencing in a study of blood T cell repertoires in COVID-19. For the study at large: Spain, Italy and the United States supplied samples that represented acute and convalescent COVID-19. The cDNA or gDNA used as material had been derived from T cells, B-cell-depleted T cells, or PBMCs.

Germline V gene sequence: CDR1 LGHNA, CDR2 YNFKEQ. V was pared by 0 bases and J by 3 bases, with 9 bases between. This CDR3 is built from 15 residues. As originally analysed: Nucleated cell counts were estimated from reference gene primer amplification. Sequencing was performed with immunoSEQ multiplex PCR; in TCRdb, only in-frame clones are kept and a portion is missing. The D gene and trimming were derived from the DNA, and the V and J assignments and clone size from that table. The data show roughly 80,000 clones, over 80% seen once. The rearrangement links TRBV4-2 to TRBJ1-5; D is perhaps TRBD1 (5 bases). The material sequenced was peripheral blood. This receptor was obtained from a man aged 50 to 59 with acute or convalescent COVID-19. In DNA form, the CDR3 reads TGTGCCAGCAGCCAAGAAGTCAGGGCCAATCAGCCCCAGCATTTT. It translates to CASSQEVRANQPQHF.